Below are 14 T cell receptor beta chains sequenced from a single sample in a study of regulatory T cells in long-lasting Graves disease. The TCR beta library used iRepertoire HTBI primers with Arm-PCR amplification of CDR3. TCRdb fed the multiplex PCR reads into MiXCR, producing one record per CDR3 protein. The sample has approximately 360,000 distinct CDR3 sequences, roughly 10% seen once; the top ten hold about 20%. The time point here: newly diagnosed GD, antithyroid drugs for less than 3 months. PBMC-derived RNA was used for the TCR library. These data were also filed under a second study, of T cells in Graves' hyperthyroidism and ophthalmopathy.

The sequences come from peripheral blood mononuclear cells (PBMCs), collected at new diagnosis, from a patient treated with antithyroid drugs. These receptor sequences come from a woman aged 18-30 years with Graves disease.

The rearrangement links TRBV20-1 to TRBJ2-2; no clear D gene. Germline V gives CDR1 DFQATT, CDR2 SNEGSKA (reference sequence). The CDR3 totals 12 residues. The V gene lost 4 bases and the J gene lost 7 bases, with 10 bases spanning the gap. CDR3 DNA: TGCAGTGCTAATAAGGGCGGCGGGGAGCTGTTTTTT. Translation gives CSANKGGGELFF.

This clonotype was detected a few times. The chain recombines TRBV7-8 with TRBJ1-1; D call uncertain. This CDR3 region has 13 residues. V was shortened by 2 bases and J by 3 bases, with 7 bases between the two germline ends. Germline V gene data show CDR1 as SGHVS and CDR2 as FQNEAQ. This CDR3 is CASSLQVYTEAFF. The CDR3 nucleotides are TGTGCCAGCAGCTTACAGGTATACACTGAAGCTTTCTTT. Full variable domain (rest looked up from reference TRBV7-8 and TRBJ1-1): GAGVSQSPRYKVAKRGQDVALRCDPISGHVSLFWYQQALGQGPEFLTYFQNEAQLDKSGLPSDRFFAERPEGSVSTLKIQRTQQEDSAVYLCASSLQVYTEAFFGQGTRLTVV.

This clonotype was recorded at least ten times. The chain recombines TRBV12-3 or TRBV12-4 with TRBJ1-1; no reliable D call. The CDR3 has 14 residues. V shed 4 bases and J shed 7 bases, with 16 bases lying between them. CDR3 loop: CASSSPARPFEAFF. For the CDR3, the DNA is TGTGCCAGCAGTTCCCCCGCCAGGCCCTTTGAAGCTTTCTTT.

At least ten counts were recorded for this clonotype. This sequence joins TRBV2 and TRBJ1-2; D unresolved. Trimming removed 2 bases from V and 9 bases from J, with 7 bases in between. The CDR3 is made up of 11 amino acids. In germline, CDR1 is SNHLY, CDR2 FYNNEI. The CDR3 bases are TGTGCCAGCAGTGAAAGGAGAAGCTACACCTTC. This sequence encodes CASSERRSYTF.

At least ten counts were recorded for this clonotype. This chain uses TRBV27 with TRBJ2-7; TRBD2 is a possible D gene (6 bases). This CDR3 is built from 18 residues. Trimming took off 3 bases at V and 6 bases at J, with 27 bases between the two ends. Germline V CDR1 and CDR2: MNHEY, SMNVEV (reference sequence). CDR3 coding DNA: TGTGCCAGCAGTTTTTACTTGAAGCCGGGACGGAGGGTTGGCGAGCAGTACTTC. Protein: CASSFYLKPGRRVGEQYF.

The CDR3 DNA reads TGTGCCAGCAGCCAAGATCCGGGGGCGACGTCCTACGAGCAGTTCTTC. Protein sequence: CASSQDPGATSYEQFF. The J gene is TRBJ2-1, the V gene TRBV3-1; D may be TRBD1 or TRBD2 (6 bases each). Germline CDR1 and CDR2: LGHDT and YNNKEL (reference sequence). V was shortened by 0 bases and J by 10 bases, with 19 bases between the two germline ends. The CDR3 runs 16 residues.

The J gene is TRBJ2-7, the V gene TRBV27, with a tentative D call TRBD1 (6 bases). Per the germline V gene, CDR1 is MNHEY and CDR2 is SMNVEV (reference sequence). V lost 1 base, J lost 1 base, and 8 bases lay in between. This CDR3 comprises 14 residues. CDR3 coding DNA: TGTGCCAGCAGTTTATTCCAGGGGTCCTACGAGCAGTACTTC. This encodes CASSLFQGSYEQYF.

This clonotype was detected a few times. The CDR3 loop reads CASSENGNTEAFF. CDR3 in DNA: TGTGCCAGCAGTGAAAACGGCAACACTGAAGCTTTCTTT. The chain joins TRBV2 to TRBJ1-1; D unresolved. CDR1 is SNHLY and CDR2 is FYNNEI in the germline V gene. The CDR3 runs 13 residues. Between the trimmed V and J ends, which lost 2 bases and 2 bases, there was a span of 6 bases.

This clonotype was picked up many times. V is TRBV12-3 or TRBV12-4 and J is TRBJ2-1; 14 bases align to TRBD2. V trimming: 8 bases; J trimming: 4 bases; junction bases outside the gene matches: 13. CDR3 length: 18 amino acids. The CDR3 DNA reads as TGTGCCAGCTCCCCCTGGACTAGCGGGGGGACCCGATACAATGAGCAGTTCTTC. This gives the protein CASSPWTSGGTRYNEQFF.

This clonotype has at least ten counts. The J gene is TRBJ2-7, the V gene TRBV7-2, with a tentative D call TRBD2 (5 bases). Trimming shortened V by 5 bases and J by 6 bases, and 20 bases separated the two germline ends. This CDR3 is 15 amino acids long. CDR1 is SGHTA, CDR2 FQGNSA, per germline. CDR3: CASSLLPGTGSEQYF. The CDR3 DNA sequence: TGTGCCAGCAGCCTACTTCCCGGAACGGGATCCGAGCAGTACTTC.

As to this clonotype: A much larger clone sits a single nucleotide away, making a read error possible. The gene calls are TRBV5-1 and TRBJ2-1; 7 bases fit TRBD1. This CDR3 has 14 amino acids. Germline V gene data show CDR1 as SGHRS and CDR2 as YFSETQ. The trim removed 5 bases at V and 3 bases at J, leaving 5 bases unmatched. The CDR3 loop reads CASREGQNYNEQFF. CDR3 coding DNA: TGCGCCAGCAGAGAGGGACAGAACTACAATGAGCAGTTCTTC.

Ten or more counts support this clonotype. The chain employs TRBV10-1 and TRBJ2-7; D is uncertain. Germline V gene sequence: CDR1 WNHNN, CDR2 SYGVQD (reference sequence). Deletions cut 0 bases from V and 7 bases from J, with 4 bases between. The CDR3 is made up of 11 amino acids. CDR3 sequence: CASSESGEQYF. The CDR3 DNA reads TGCGCCAGCAGTGAGTCGGGGGAGCAGTACTTC.

This clonotype was found a few times. The chain employs TRBV19 and TRBJ1-5; D unclear. V was pared by 6 bases and J by 0 bases, with 24 bases between. CDR1 and CDR2 (germline): LNHDA, SQIVND (reference sequence). The CDR3 spans 19 residues. CDR3 sequence (DNA): TGTGCCAGTAGACGGACCGGGAAAACAAGCGCAGATAGCAATCAGCCCCAGCATTTT. It yields the protein CASRRTGKTSADSNQPQHF.

There are many counts of this clonotype. This chain links TRBV20-1 with TRBJ2-5, with 9 bases that match TRBD2. V dropped 5 bases and J dropped 4; count of bases not matched to a gene: 14. The CDR3 loop spans 16 amino acids. Germline V CDR1 and CDR2: DFQATT, SNEGSKA (reference sequence). The CDR3 reads CSAPGTSRLGVETQYF. CDR3 in DNA: TGCAGTGCTCCCGGGACTAGCAGACTAGGGGTAGAGACCCAGTACTTC.